One TCR beta chain is described in this entry. Its antigen is still unknown. Data came from immunoSEQ multiplex PCR; TCRdb stores just in-frame clones and leaves some out. Here the sample spans over 11,000 clones, roughly four fifths being singletons. This entry is derived from a study of neoadjuvant anti-PD-1 for oral cavity cancer. Overall study: Nivolumab at 3 mg/kg was mostly given biweekly, three to four doses, pre-surgery. Non-progressing patients received a fourth nivolumab dose near day 43, then surgery on days 50-56. Study-wide points: Treg/Th17 ratio rose with pretreatment blood and fell with post-treatment tumor TCRbeta clonality. Non-responders to neoadjuvant nivolumab had significantly more clonal PBMC T cells than responders.

Germline V gene data show CDR1 as MGHRA and CDR2 as YSYEKL. V gave up 6 bases and J gave up 5 bases, with 17 bases separating them. CDR3 length equals 14 residues. Time point specified: after neoadjuvant nivolumab, at surgical resection. The receptor's source is a person between 40 and 85 years old with oral cavity squamous cell carcinoma. V usage is TRBV4-1 and J usage is TRBJ2-7, with D possibly being TRBD1 (5 bases). Sequenced here: PBMCs, sampled after nivolumab (anti-PD-1) treatment. The CDR3 coding sequence is TGCGCCAGCAGAAGGGGATTCAACCTTAACGAGCAGTACTTC. It specifies CASRRGFNLNEQYF.